Presented here are 29 T cell receptor beta chains from one specimen sequenced in a study of OX40 agonist ivuxolimab in advanced cancers. Here immunoSEQ multiplex PCR was the method, and the copy in TCRdb shows in-frame clones only, minus some. This sample has roughly 64,000 clones; around 83% occur once, and the top ten carry 4% to 5%. The material was CD4+ or CD8+ T cells sorted from blood, obtained in a trial of the OX40 agonist ivuxolimab. The receptors were gathered from an adult with an advanced solid tumor such as melanoma, head and neck, liver or kidney cancer.

CDR3 residues: CASSPREGGTTGELFF. The CDR3 nucleotides are TGTGCCAGCAGCCCCCGAGAAGGGGGGACAACCGGGGAGCTGTTTTTT. This chain joins TRBV7-2 and TRBJ2-2; TRBD1 or TRBD2 may be the D gene (6 bases each). The germline V and J ends were trimmed by 5 bases and 5 bases, with 18 bases remaining between them. This CDR3 has 16 amino acids. Germline V gene data show CDR1 as SGHTA and CDR2 as FQGNSA.

This clone was detected only once. This rearrangement joins TRBV5-1 to TRBJ2-1; D uncertain. Trimming took 3 bases from V and 6 from J, leaving 7 bases between them. Germline V gene lookup returns CDR1 SGHRS and CDR2 YFSETQ. The CDR3 sequence is 12 residues long. CDR3 in amino acids: CASSYRINEQFF. CDR3 DNA sequence: TGCGCCAGCAGCTATAGAATCAATGAGCAGTTCTTC.

The chain couples TRBV11-2 to TRBJ2-2; D possibly corresponds to TRBD2 (7 bases). The V gene lost 5 bases and the J gene lost 0 bases, with 13 bases spanning the gap. From germline, CDR1 is SGHAT and CDR2 FQNNGV. CDR3 length: 16 residues. The CDR3 reads CASSGYGGPNTGELFF. The CDR3 DNA reads as TGTGCCAGCAGCGGATACGGGGGGCCGAACACCGGGGAGCTGTTTTTT.

The genes are TRBV30 and TRBJ2-7, with TRBD2 identical over 12 bases. The germline V gene encodes CDR1 GTSNPN and CDR2 SVGIG (reference sequence). This CDR3 is built from 13 residues. The J segment lost 4 bases and the V segment lost 6 bases, leaving 4 bases of the junction unmatched. In nucleotides, the CDR3 is TGTGCCTGCAATCTAGCGGGAGGGTACGAGCAGTACTTC. Amino acids: CACNLAGGYEQYF.

The rearrangement uses TRBV14 and TRBJ2-2; D is unclear. V gave up 0 bases and J gave up 6 bases, with 5 bases separating them. CDR1 SGHDN and CDR2 FVKESK come from the germline V gene. The length of the CDR3 is 13 residues. This CDR3 is CASSQDVSGELFF. Here the CDR3 DNA reads TGTGCCAGCAGCCAAGATGTTTCCGGGGAGCTGTTTTTT.

CDR3 protein: CASSLGGPGDEQYF. The CDR3 nucleotides read TGTGCCAGCAGTCTGGGGGGACCCGGCGACGAGCAGTACTTC. This sequence joins TRBV7-9 and TRBJ2-7, with D perhaps TRBD2 (6 bases). The germline CDR1 and CDR2 sequences are SEHNR and FQNEAQ (reference sequence). V gave up 6 bases and J gave up 5 bases, with 17 bases separating them. CDR3 size: 14 residues. The full variable domain, completed using reference TRBV7-9 and TRBJ2-7, is DTGVSQNPRHKITKRGQNVTFRCDPISEHNRLYWYRQTLGQGPEFLTYFQNEAQLEKSRLLSDRFSAERPKGSFSTLEIQRTEQGDSAMYLCASSLGGPGDEQYFGPGTRLTVT.

This clone was detected only a few times. J is TRBJ1-5 and V is TRBV5-1; D unresolved. Germline lookup yields CDR1 SGHRS and CDR2 YFSETQ. CDR3 length: 13 amino acids. Trimming pared 4 bases from V and 5 bases from J, leaving 10 bases between. The CDR3 nucleotides read TGCGCCAGCAGCCCAGTACCCGATCAGCCCCAGCATTTT. Translating it yields CASSPVPDQPQHF.

This clone was detected once. V and J are TRBV20-1 and TRBJ1-2; D not resolved. The CDR3 totals 11 residues. Germline lookup yields CDR1 DFQATT and CDR2 SNEGSKA (reference sequence). Trimming stripped 6 bases from V and 5 bases from J, with 10 bases between. The CDR3 protein is CSASEGYGYTF. CDR3 nucleotides: TGCAGTGCCTCGGAAGGGTATGGCTACACCTTC.

In this sample, this clone turned up a few times. This chain links TRBV4-2 with TRBJ2-7; TRBD1 matches 8 bases. Trimming took 4 bases from V and 5 from J; bases not matched to a gene: 7. CDR3 length: 14 amino acids. Germline V CDR1 and CDR2: LGHNA, YNFKEQ. For the CDR3, the DNA is TGTGCCAGCAGCCCCGGACAGGGCCGCGACGAGCAGTACTTC. It codes for CASSPGQGRDEQYF.

The gene calls are TRBV5-4 and TRBJ2-3; TRBD2 aligns across 8 bases. The CDR3 is 15 residues long. Germline-derived CDR1 and CDR2 are SGHNT and YYREEE (reference sequence). With 5 bases clipped from V and 3 bases from J, the junction kept 8 bases outside the gene matches. CDR3 DNA: TGTGCCAGCAGTACCTCCGGGACTAGGACAGATACGCAGTATTTT. Its protein product is CASSTSGTRTDTQYF.

The chain uses TRBV13 and TRBJ2-3; TRBD2 aligns across 10 bases. The CDR3 contains 15 residues. Germline lookup yields CDR1 PRHDT and CDR2 FYEKMQ (reference sequence). The ends lost 2 bases at V and 5 bases at J; junction bases unmatched: 4. The CDR3 region is CASSLSGRAEDTQYF. The CDR3 DNA follows: TGTGCCAGCAGCTTAAGCGGGAGGGCCGAAGATACGCAGTATTTT.

The chain couples TRBV7-2 to TRBJ2-3; 7 nucleotides agree with TRBD1. Germline CDR1 and CDR2: SGHTA and FQGNSA. J lost 5 bases, V lost 5 bases, and 16 bases had no gene match. This CDR3 region has 17 residues. The CDR3 loop is CASSHGQASGSGDTQYF. CDR3 DNA: TGTGCCAGCAGCCATGGACAGGCCTCAGGGTCCGGAGATACGCAGTATTTT.

The rearrangement joins TRBV6-5 to TRBJ2-7, with 14 bases aligning to TRBD2. CDR3 length: 15 residues. V trimming: 7 bases; J trimming: 6 bases; junction bases outside the gene matches: 8. From germline, CDR1 is MNHEY and CDR2 SVGAGI. CDR3 bases: TGTGCCAGCACCATGGGACTAGCGGGAGCAGGCGAGCAGTACTTC. Encoded protein: CASTMGLAGAGEQYF.

This clone was observed a handful of times. This sequence joins TRBV6-1 and TRBJ1-1; D gene uncertain. V lost 6 bases and J lost 5, with 16 bases in between. The CDR3 has 14 amino acids. Per germline, CDR1 MNHNS and CDR2 SASEGT. The DNA for the CDR3 is TGTGCCAGCAGGGAGGAATTTCCGTGGACTGAAGCTTTCTTT. Amino acid sequence: CASREEFPWTEAFF.

V and J are TRBV5-1 and TRBJ2-7; 9 nucleotides line up with TRBD1. V lost 4 bases, J lost 5 bases, and 16 bases stayed unmatched. The CDR3 consists of 17 residues. CDR1 and CDR2 from the germline V gene are SGHRS and YFSETQ. CDR3 amino acids: CASSAIPAGTGYNEQYF. CDR3 coding DNA: TGCGCCAGCAGCGCAATCCCGGCAGGGACAGGGTACAACGAGCAGTACTTC.

The chain couples TRBV7-9 to TRBJ1-2; D gene unclear. V was clipped by 4 bases and J by 7 bases, with 19 bases between them. The V gene's germline CDR1 is SEHNR and CDR2 FQNEAQ (reference sequence). This CDR3 contains 15 residues. This CDR3 reads CASSSLSVPLGGYTF. DNA for the CDR3: TGTGCCAGCAGCTCCCTGTCAGTCCCCCTCGGTGGCTACACCTTC.

Only a few counts were recorded for this clone. The J gene is TRBJ1-1, the V gene TRBV10-3; a weak D match, TRBD1 (5 bases). V was trimmed by 4 bases and J by 6 bases, leaving 15 bases between them. CDR1 and CDR2 (germline): ENHRY, SYGVKD. The CDR3 runs 14 residues. This CDR3 is CAISGGQGYSEAFF. CDR3 DNA sequence: TGTGCCATCAGTGGCGGGCAGGGTTACTCTGAAGCTTTCTTT.

The chain is built from TRBV11-1 and TRBJ2-7; 10 positions agree with TRBD1. The CDR3 is 15 amino acids. Germline CDR1 reads SGHAT; CDR2 reads FQDESV (reference sequence). The junction had 6 bases not matched to a gene; V was cut back by 3 bases and J by 4 bases. The CDR3 region has the DNA TGTGCCAGCAGCTTCGAGGACAGGGGGGGATACGAGCAGTACTTC. This gives the protein CASSFEDRGGYEQYF.

This clone came up once. The chain links TRBV10-3 to TRBJ2-6, with D possibly being TRBD2 (6 bases). The germline gives CDR1 ENHRY, CDR2 SYGVKD. Deletions cut 7 bases from V and 2 bases from J, with 12 bases between. The CDR3 has 15 residues. For the CDR3, the DNA is TGTGCCATCATGATGGGGGAGGCTGGGGCCAACGTCCTGACTTTC. It encodes CAIMMGEAGANVLTF.

The chain is built from TRBV7-2 and TRBJ2-1, with 8 bases aligning to TRBD1. Germline assignment: CDR1 SGHTA and CDR2 FQGNSA. Germline trimming cut 5 bases from V and 1 base from J; bases unmatched to any gene: 4. The CDR3 covers 15 residues. CDR3 in amino acids: CASSTDRGSYNEQFF. The CDR3, as DNA: TGTGCCAGCAGCACAGACAGGGGATCCTACAATGAGCAGTTCTTC.

The chain is built from TRBV7-2 and TRBJ1-1; D might be TRBD1 (6 bases). Per germline, CDR1 SGHTA and CDR2 FQGNSA. This CDR3 spans 14 amino acids. V lost 2 bases to trimming and J lost 1 base, with 8 bases between them. CDR3 sequence reads: CASSLPGQNTEAFF. The CDR3 DNA sequence: TGTGCCAGCAGCTTACCGGGACAGAACACTGAAGCTTTCTTT.

This chain links TRBV19 with TRBJ2-5; D is unclear. This CDR3 spans 13 amino acids. Germline CDR1 and CDR2: LNHDA and SQIVND (reference sequence). V dropped 7 bases and J dropped 1 base, with 10 bases sitting between them. The CDR3 reads CASMKIGQETQYF. DNA of the CDR3: TGTGCCAGTATGAAAATCGGCCAAGAGACCCAGTACTTC.

CDR3 residues: CATGDGLNEKLFF. The CDR3 DNA reads as TGTGCCACCGGGGACGGATTAAATGAAAAACTGTTTTTT. This sequence joins TRBV19 and TRBJ1-4; a weak D match, TRBD1 (5 bases). Germline CDR1 reads LNHDA; CDR2 reads SQIVND (reference sequence). V was trimmed by 10 bases and J by 5 bases, leaving 14 bases between them. This CDR3 contains 13 residues.

This sequence joins TRBV18 and TRBJ1-3; tentative D call: TRBD1 (5 bases). CDR3 size: 15 residues. Looked up from germline, CDR1 is KGHSH and CDR2 is LQKENI. V was cut by 6 bases and J by 4 bases, with 16 bases left in between. The CDR3 is CASSLGVLTGNTIYF. CDR3 DNA: TGTGCCAGCTCGTTGGGGGTCTTAACAGGAAACACCATATATTTT.

By sample share, this clone is medium-sized. The chain uses TRBV2 and TRBJ1-4, with D possibly TRBD1 on 6 matching bases. Germline lookup yields CDR1 SNHLY and CDR2 FYNNEI. V lost 3 bases, J lost 10 bases, and 9 bases lay in between. The CDR3 runs 12 residues. The CDR3 reads CASSDRGGKLFF. The CDR3 nucleotides read TGTGCCAGCAGTGACAGGGGAGGAAAACTGTTTTTT.

This sequence joins TRBV10-2 and TRBJ1-5; D is possibly TRBD1 (6 bases). Per germline, CDR1 WSHSY and CDR2 SAAADI. The V end was cut by 10 bases, the J end by 0 bases, with 13 bases between. This CDR3 is built from 14 residues. The DNA for the CDR3 is TGCGCCAACCGGGACATCTTTAGCAATCAGCCCCAGCATTTT. The encoded protein is CANRDIFSNQPQHF.

The chain links TRBV6-5 to TRBJ2-2; D remains ambiguous. The CDR3 spans 15 residues. The V gene lost 2 bases and the J gene lost 0 bases, with 7 bases spanning the gap. CDR1 and CDR2 from the germline V gene are MNHEY and SVGAGI. The CDR3 protein is CASSYQPSNTGELFF. DNA of the CDR3: TGTGCCAGCAGTTACCAGCCCTCGAACACCGGGGAGCTGTTTTTT.

There are a few counts of this clone. Mismatch with germline at one junction end may stem from a read error. The chain links TRBV7-7 to TRBJ1-5; the D is unclear. The CDR3 contains 12 residues. Germline V CDR1 and CDR2: SSHAT, FNYEAQ (reference sequence). The CDR3 bases are TGTGCTAGCAGCCCTCAACGGCAGCCCCAGCATTTT. This sequence encodes CASSPQRQPQHF.

The chain uses TRBV18 and TRBJ2-4; D gene uncertain. Trimming took 1 base from V and 7 from J, leaving 8 bases between them. Germline values: CDR1 KGHSH, CDR2 LQKENI. The CDR3 consists of 13 residues. The CDR3 coding sequence is TGTGCCAGCTCACCACTAACAGATAACATTCAGTACTTC. Protein sequence: CASSPLTDNIQYF.